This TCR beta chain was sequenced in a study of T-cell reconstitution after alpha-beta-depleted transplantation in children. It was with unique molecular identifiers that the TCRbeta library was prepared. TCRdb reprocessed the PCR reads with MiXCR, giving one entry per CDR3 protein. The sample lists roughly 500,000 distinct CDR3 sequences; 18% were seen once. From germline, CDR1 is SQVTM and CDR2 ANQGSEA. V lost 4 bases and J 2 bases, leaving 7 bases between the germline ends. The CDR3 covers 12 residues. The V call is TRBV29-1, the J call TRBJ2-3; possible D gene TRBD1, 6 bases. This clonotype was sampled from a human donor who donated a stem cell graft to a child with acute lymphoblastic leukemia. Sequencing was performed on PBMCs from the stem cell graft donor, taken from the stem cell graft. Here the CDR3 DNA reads TGCAGCGTTGGGACAGCCACAGATACGCAGTATTTT. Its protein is CSVGTATDTQYF.